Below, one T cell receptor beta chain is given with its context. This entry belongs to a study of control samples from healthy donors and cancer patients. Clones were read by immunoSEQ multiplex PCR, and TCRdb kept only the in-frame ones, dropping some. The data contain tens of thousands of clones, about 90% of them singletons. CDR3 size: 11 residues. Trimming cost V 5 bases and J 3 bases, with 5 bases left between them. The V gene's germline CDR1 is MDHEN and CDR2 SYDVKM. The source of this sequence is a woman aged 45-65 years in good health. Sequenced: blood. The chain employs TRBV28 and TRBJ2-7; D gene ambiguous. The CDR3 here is CASSRSYEQYF. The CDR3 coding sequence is TGTGCCAGCAGTCGGAGCTACGAGCAGTACTTC.